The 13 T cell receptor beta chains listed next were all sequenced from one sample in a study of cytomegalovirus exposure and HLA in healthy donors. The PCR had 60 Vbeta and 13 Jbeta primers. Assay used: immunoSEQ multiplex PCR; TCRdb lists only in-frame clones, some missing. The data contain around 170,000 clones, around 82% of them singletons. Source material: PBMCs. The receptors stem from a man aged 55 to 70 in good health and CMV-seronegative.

CDR3 protein: CASSLGRNTEAFF. The DNA of the CDR3 is TGTGCCAGCAGCTTAGGCAGGAACACTGAAGCTTTCTTT. This sequence joins TRBV11-2 and TRBJ1-1; no reliable D call. Germline V gives CDR1 SGHAT, CDR2 FQNNGV. The CDR3 extends over 13 amino acids. The V end was cut by 1 base, the J end by 1 base, with 4 bases between.

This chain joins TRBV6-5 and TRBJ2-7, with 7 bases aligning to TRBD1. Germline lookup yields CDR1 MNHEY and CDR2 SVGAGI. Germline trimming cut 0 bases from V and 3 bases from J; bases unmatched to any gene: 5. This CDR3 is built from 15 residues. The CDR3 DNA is TGTGCCAGCAGTTACTCTCGACAGGGCCACTACGAGCAGTACTTC. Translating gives CASSYSRQGHYEQYF.

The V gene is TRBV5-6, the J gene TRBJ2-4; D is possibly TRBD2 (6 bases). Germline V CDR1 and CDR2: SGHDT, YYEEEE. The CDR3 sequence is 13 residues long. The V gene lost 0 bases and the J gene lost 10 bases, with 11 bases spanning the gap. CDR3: CASSLEARGIQYF. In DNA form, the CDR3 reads TGTGCCAGCAGCTTGGAAGCCCGGGGGATTCAGTACTTC.

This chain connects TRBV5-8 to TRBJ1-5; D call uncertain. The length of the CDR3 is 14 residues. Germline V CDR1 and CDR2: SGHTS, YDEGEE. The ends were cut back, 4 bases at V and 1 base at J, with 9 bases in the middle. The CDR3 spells CASSAGSSNQPQHF. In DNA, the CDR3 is TGTGCCAGCAGCGCCGGTTCGAGCAATCAGCCCCAGCATTTT.

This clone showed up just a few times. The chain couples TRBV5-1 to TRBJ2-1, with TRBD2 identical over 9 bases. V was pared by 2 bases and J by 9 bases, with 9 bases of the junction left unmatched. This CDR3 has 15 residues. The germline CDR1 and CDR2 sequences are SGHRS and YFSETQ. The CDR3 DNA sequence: TGCGCCAGCAGCTTCTCTCACGCGGGGGGGGTTGAGCAGTTCTTC. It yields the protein CASSFSHAGGVEQFF. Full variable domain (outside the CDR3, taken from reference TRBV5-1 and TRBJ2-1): KAGVTQTPRYLIKTRGQQVTLSCSPISGHRSVSWYQQTPGQGLQFLFEYFSETQRNKGNFPGRFSGRQFSNSRSEMNVSTLELGDSALYLCASSFSHAGGVEQFFGPGTRLTVL.

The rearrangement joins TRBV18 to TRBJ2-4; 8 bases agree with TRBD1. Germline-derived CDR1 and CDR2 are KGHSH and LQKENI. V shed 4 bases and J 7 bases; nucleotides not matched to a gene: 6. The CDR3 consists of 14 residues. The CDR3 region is CASSHDRGRNIQYF. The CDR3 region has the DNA TGTGCCAGCTCACACGACAGGGGACGGAACATTCAGTACTTC. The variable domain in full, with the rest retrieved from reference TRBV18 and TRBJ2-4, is NAGVMQNPRHLVRRRGQEARLRCSPMKGHSHVYWYRQLPEEGLKFMVYLQKENIIDESGMPKERFSAEFPKEGPSILRIQQVVRGDSAAYFCASSHDRGRNIQYFGAGTRLSVL.

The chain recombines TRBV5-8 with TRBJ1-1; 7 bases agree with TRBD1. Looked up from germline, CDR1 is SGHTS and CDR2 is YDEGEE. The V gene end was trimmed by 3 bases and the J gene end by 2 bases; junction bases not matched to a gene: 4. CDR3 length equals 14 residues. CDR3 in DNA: TGTGCCAGCAGCTACGACAGGGCAAACACTGAAGCTTTCTTT. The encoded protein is CASSYDRANTEAFF.

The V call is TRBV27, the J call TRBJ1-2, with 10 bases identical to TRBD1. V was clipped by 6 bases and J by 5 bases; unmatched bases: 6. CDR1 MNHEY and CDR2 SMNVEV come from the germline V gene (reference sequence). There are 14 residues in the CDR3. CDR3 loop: CASRISGQGYGYTF. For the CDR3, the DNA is TGTGCCAGCAGGATATCGGGACAGGGGTATGGCTACACCTTC.

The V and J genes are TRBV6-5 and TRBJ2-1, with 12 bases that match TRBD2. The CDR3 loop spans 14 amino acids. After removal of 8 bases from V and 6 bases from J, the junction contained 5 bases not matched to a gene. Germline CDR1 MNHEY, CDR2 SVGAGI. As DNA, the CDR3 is TGTGCCAGCTCTAGCGGGAGGGGGGGCAATGAGCAGTTCTTC. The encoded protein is CASSSGRGGNEQFF.

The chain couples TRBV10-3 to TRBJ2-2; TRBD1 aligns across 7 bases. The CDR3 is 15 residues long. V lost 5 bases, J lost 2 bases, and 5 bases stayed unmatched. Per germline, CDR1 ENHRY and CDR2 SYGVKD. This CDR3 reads CAISTGTDNTGELFF. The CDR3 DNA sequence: TGTGCCATCAGTACCGGGACAGACAACACCGGGGAGCTGTTTTTT.

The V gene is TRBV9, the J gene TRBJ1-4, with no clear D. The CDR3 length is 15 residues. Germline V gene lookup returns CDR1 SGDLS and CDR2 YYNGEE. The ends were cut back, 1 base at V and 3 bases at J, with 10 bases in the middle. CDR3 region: CASSVRSTANEKLFF. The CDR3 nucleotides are TGTGCCAGCAGCGTAAGGTCAACAGCTAATGAAAAACTGTTTTTT.

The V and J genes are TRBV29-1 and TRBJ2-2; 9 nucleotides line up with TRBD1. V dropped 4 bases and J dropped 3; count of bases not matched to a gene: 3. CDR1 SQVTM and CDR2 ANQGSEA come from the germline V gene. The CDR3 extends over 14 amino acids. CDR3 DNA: TGCAGCGTTGGGGACAGGGCGGACACCGGGGAGCTGTTTTTT. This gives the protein CSVGDRADTGELFF.

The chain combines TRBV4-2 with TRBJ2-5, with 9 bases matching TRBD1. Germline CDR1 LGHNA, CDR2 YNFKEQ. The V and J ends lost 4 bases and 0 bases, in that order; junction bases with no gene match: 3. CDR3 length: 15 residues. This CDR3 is CASSPGDRDQETQYF. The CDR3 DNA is TGTGCCAGCAGCCCTGGGGACAGGGACCAAGAGACCCAGTACTTC.